This T cell receptor beta chain was obtained from a study of glioma-infiltrating T cells after dendritic cell vaccination. General study findings and limits: Estimated pretreatment TIL content predicted outcome after dendritic cell vaccination.

The germline CDR1 and CDR2 sequences are MNHEY and SMNVEV (reference sequence). CDR3 length: 14 amino acids. With 4 bases clipped from V and 7 bases from J, the junction kept 9 bases outside the gene matches. A note on this clone: Its antigen remains unknown.

Fresh-frozen tumor tissue and more than two years of survival data were available for all. All glioblastoma patients lacked an isocitrate dehydrogenase mutation. Sequencing used immunoSEQ multiplex PCR; TCRdb keeps in-frame clones, though not all of them. The top ten hold roughly 14% of the sample, which has about 92,000 clones, 86% seen once. This TCR came from a human donor with glioblastoma. The J gene is TRBJ2-7, the V gene TRBV27, with 8 bases aligning to TRBD2. The sample consisted of blood, taken before dendritic cell vaccination. For the CDR3, the DNA is TGTGCCAGCAGTTCTGTAGCGGGATCAGGGGAGCAGTACTTC. It translates to CASSSVAGSGEQYF.